This passage covers 5 T cell receptor beta chains from one sample sequenced in a study of cytomegalovirus exposure and HLA in healthy donors. Profiled with immunoSEQ multiplex PCR; TCRdb holds only in-frame clones, not every one. The sample yields some 100,000 clones, more than 75% seen once. The specimen sequenced was PBMCs. The receptor set was obtained from a man between 18 and 29 years old in good health and CMV-seronegative.

The chain is built from TRBV2 and TRBJ2-1, with D possibly being TRBD2 (6 bases). V gave up 6 bases and J gave up 5 bases, with 17 bases separating them. The CDR3 totals 15 residues. Germline loops: CDR1 SNHLY, CDR2 FYNNEI. The DNA of the CDR3 is TGTGCCAGCAGACGATCGGGGGTGGCTGACAATGAGCAGTTCTTC. It translates to CASRRSGVADNEQFF.

This clone came up once. This chain links TRBV13 with TRBJ1-1; 9 bases match TRBD1. The V gene end was trimmed by 5 bases and the J gene end by 6 bases; junction bases not matched to a gene: 4. The CDR3 is 13 amino acids. CDR1 is PRHDT and CDR2 is FYEKMQ in the germline V gene (reference sequence). The CDR3 sequence: CASSQGQGPEAFF. CDR3 in DNA: TGTGCCAGCAGCCAAGGACAGGGGCCTGAAGCTTTCTTT.

The chain combines TRBV5-1 with TRBJ2-1; TRBD2 matches at 10 bases. The germline gives CDR1 SGHRS, CDR2 YFSETQ. The CDR3 is 17 amino acids. J gave up 3 bases and V 5 bases, and 11 bases lay outside the gene matches. CDR3 in DNA: TGCGCCAGCAGATCGGACCCCACTAGCGGGATCTACAATGAGCAGTTCTTC. It codes for CASRSDPTSGIYNEQFF.

The V call is TRBV30, the J call TRBJ2-5; a possible D gene is TRBD1 (5 bases). The J call may not be correct, given that the DNA end is closer to TRBJ2-7. Germline assignment: CDR1 GTSNPN and CDR2 SVGIG (reference sequence). The CDR3 is 14 residues long. CDR3 bases: TGTGCCTGGAGTGTAGCCAGGGTGGTCTACGAGCAGTACTTC. As protein: CAWSVARVVYEQYF.

The chain has TRBV5-1 and TRBJ1-2; a possible D gene is TRBD1 (5 bases). CDR1 is SGHRS and CDR2 is YFSETQ in the germline V gene. Trimming took off 0 bases at V and 7 bases at J, with 16 bases between the two ends. The CDR3 runs to 15 residues. For the CDR3, the DNA is TGCGCCAGCAGCTTGGCACAGGCGGGGAAGCGTGGCTACACCTTC. Translated: CASSLAQAGKRGYTF.